Presented here are 18 T cell receptor beta chains from one specimen sequenced in a study of blood T cell repertoires in COVID-19. Some clones are missing from TCRdb's copy, which holds only in-frame ones; the method was immunoSEQ multiplex PCR. The repertoire has about 92,000 clones, 91% of them found once; the top ten carry about 1.7%. Material: peripheral blood. All receptors come from a human donor with active COVID-19. The donor label of this sample is uncertain.

The chain carries TRBV29-1 and TRBJ2-3; 8 bases line up with TRBD2. The CDR3 spans 14 residues. The V segment lost 7 bases and the J segment 3 bases; nucleotides outside the gene matches: 9. From germline, CDR1 is SQVTM and CDR2 ANQGSEA. CDR3 DNA sequence: TGCAGCGCCCCCCAAGCGGGGGCAACAGATACGCAGTATTTT. Its translation: CSAPQAGATDTQYF.

The chain combines TRBV5-1 with TRBJ2-1; D is uncertain. Trimming left V 1 base short and J 7 bases short, with 15 bases between. This CDR3 has 15 residues. Germline V gives CDR1 SGHRS, CDR2 YFSETQ. CDR3 in amino acids: CASSLYSPRRNEQFF. CDR3 in DNA: TGCGCCAGCAGCTTGTACAGCCCCCGAAGGAATGAGCAGTTCTTC.

The gene calls are TRBV9 and TRBJ1-5; D not resolved. There are 13 residues in the CDR3. V was clipped by 4 bases and J by 7 bases, with 12 bases between them. CDR1 is SGDLS and CDR2 is YYNGEE in the germline V gene. CDR3 coding DNA: TGTGCCAGCAGCTCCGACATATTCCAGCCCCAGCATTTT. Its protein is CASSSDIFQPQHF.

The count of this clone is one. The gene calls are TRBV2 and TRBJ1-1; D is undetermined. With 4 bases removed from V and 3 bases from J, the gap between germline ends came to 12 bases. In germline, CDR1 is SNHLY, CDR2 FYNNEI. This CDR3 region has 14 residues. In nucleotides, the CDR3 is TGTGCCAGCAGTGGACTAGGCTGGGACACTGAAGCTTTCTTT. Amino acid sequence: CASSGLGWDTEAFF.

For the CDR3, the DNA is TGTGCCAGCAGCCCCGGACGGGAAAATTCACCCCTCCACTTT. Its protein is CASSPGRENSPLHF. The chain recombines TRBV3-1 (or the pseudogene TRBV3-2) with TRBJ1-6; D unclear. V shed 4 bases and J shed 7 bases, with 11 bases lying between them. Germline V lookup: CDR1 LGHDT, CDR2 YNNKEL (reference sequence). The CDR3 covers 14 residues.

This clone appeared a single time. The CDR3 protein is CASSIVPGGETQYF. The CDR3 DNA follows: TGTGCCAGTAGTATAGTCCCAGGGGGAGAGACCCAGTACTTC. This rearrangement joins TRBV19 to TRBJ2-5; TRBD1 aligns across 7 bases. Looked up from germline, CDR1 is LNHDA and CDR2 is SQIVND (reference sequence). CDR3 size: 14 residues. After removal of 1 base from V and 4 bases from J, the junction contained 3 bases not matched to a gene.

The CDR3 sequence: CASSWGTGGEETQYF. The CDR3 nucleotides read TGCGCCAGCAGCTGGGGGACAGGGGGAGAAGAGACCCAGTACTTC. The rearrangement links TRBV5-1 to TRBJ2-5; 11 nucleotides line up with TRBD1. With 3 bases clipped from V and 3 bases from J, the junction kept 4 bases outside the gene matches. Germline V lookup: CDR1 SGHRS, CDR2 YFSETQ. The CDR3 spans 15 residues.

A few counts support this clone. The chain is built from TRBV6-5 and TRBJ2-7, with a weak D call TRBD1 (6 bases). From germline, CDR1 is MNHEY and CDR2 SVGAGI. V lost 8 bases to trimming and J lost 4 bases, with 12 bases between them. This CDR3 region has 12 residues. DNA of the CDR3: TGTGCCAGCGTTACAGGGATATACGAGCAGTACTTC. It is translated as CASVTGIYEQYF.

V gene TRBV6-6 combines with J gene TRBJ1-1; D is unclear. V dropped 5 bases and J dropped 1 base, with 11 bases sitting between them. There are 14 residues in the CDR3. Per germline, CDR1 MNHNY and CDR2 SVGAGI (reference sequence). CDR3 residues: CASSPGPRNTEAFF. The CDR3 coding sequence is TGTGCCAGCAGTCCGGGTCCGAGGAACACTGAAGCTTTCTTT.

In this sample, this clone turned up once. The chain is built from TRBV11-2 and TRBJ1-6; weak D call: TRBD1 (6 bases). The CDR3 consists of 16 residues. The germline V and J ends were trimmed by 5 bases and 6 bases, with 17 bases remaining between them. The germline V gene has CDR1 SGHAT and CDR2 FQNNGV. The CDR3 DNA follows: TGTGCCAGCAGCCCCCGGGGGGGGCTAATTAATTCACCCCTCCACTTT. This encodes CASSPRGGLINSPLHF.

The V call is TRBV7-2, the J call TRBJ2-1; 9 bases map to TRBD2. V shed 3 bases and J 8 bases; nucleotides not matched to a gene: 11. CDR1 and CDR2 from the germline V gene are SGHTA and FQGNSA. The CDR3 is 16 amino acids. CDR3 amino acids: CASSFGGGAENDEQFF. The CDR3 DNA follows: TGTGCCAGCAGCTTTGGCGGGGGGGCAGAGAACGATGAGCAGTTCTTC.

This clone was counted a single time. This chain joins TRBV5-1 and TRBJ2-2; 8 positions match TRBD1. CDR1 SGHRS and CDR2 YFSETQ come from the germline V gene. The CDR3 spans 16 residues. The V segment lost 0 bases and the J segment 2 bases; nucleotides outside the gene matches: 3. The CDR3 coding sequence is TGCGCCAGCAGCTTGGTGGGACAGGTTAACACCGGGGAGCTGTTTTTT. This sequence encodes CASSLVGQVNTGELFF.

The V gene is TRBV7-2, the J gene TRBJ2-7, with 15 bases fitting TRBD2. The CDR3 has 14 amino acids. Germline assignment: CDR1 SGHTA and CDR2 FQGNSA. Trimming removed 6 bases from V and 11 bases from J; junction bases left unmatched: 8. CDR3: CASSRGLAGGQKYF. The DNA of the CDR3 is TGTGCCAGCAGTCGAGGACTAGCGGGGGGGCAAAAGTACTTC.

This chain uses TRBV6-4 with TRBJ2-3; 12 nucleotides line up with TRBD2. Germline CDR1 MRHNA, CDR2 SNTAGT. With 0 bases clipped from V and 6 bases from J, the junction kept 1 base outside the gene matches. CDR3 size: 15 residues. CDR3 DNA sequence: TGTGCCAGCAGTGACTCCGGGACTAGCGGGGATACGCAGTATTTT. Translation gives CASSDSGTSGDTQYF.

The CDR3 loop reads CASSLKGGGQETQYF. The CDR3 region has the DNA TGTGCCAGCAGCTTAAAGGGCGGGGGGCAAGAGACCCAGTACTTC. This chain uses TRBV7-3 with TRBJ2-5; 8 bases are shared with TRBD2. Trimming at V came to 1 base and at J to 2 bases, leaving 3 bases not matched to a gene. CDR1 is SGHTA and CDR2 is FQGTGA in the germline V gene. This CDR3 is built from 15 residues.

The chain recombines TRBV20-1 with TRBJ2-3, with TRBD2 matching 12 bases. The CDR3 is 16 residues long. CDR1 and CDR2 (germline): DFQATT, SNEGSKA (reference sequence). V dropped 3 bases and J dropped 6; count of bases not matched to a gene: 10. The CDR3 sequence is CSASASSGGARDTQYF. The CDR3 DNA sequence: TGCAGTGCTAGTGCTTCTAGCGGGGGGGCCCGGGATACGCAGTATTTT.

V usage is TRBV2 and J usage is TRBJ1-5; D may be TRBD1 (5 bases). V was trimmed by 7 bases and J by 6 bases, leaving 13 bases between them. This CDR3 is built from 13 residues. Germline V CDR1 and CDR2: SNHLY, FYNNEI. As DNA, the CDR3 is TGTGCCAGCATTCTCGGGGGGAGTCAGCCCCAGCATTTT. Amino acids: CASILGGSQPQHF.

To note about this clone: The same CDR3 also results from other DNA sequences found in this sample. The V gene is TRBV7-9, the J gene TRBJ2-7, with 7 bases fitting TRBD1. CDR3 size: 13 residues. The germline V gene encodes CDR1 SEHNR and CDR2 FQNEAQ (reference sequence). The J segment lost 1 base and the V segment lost 4 bases, leaving 1 base of the junction unmatched. The CDR3 DNA follows: TGTGCCAGCAGCTCGGGACAGTCCTACGAGCAGTACTTC. The encoded protein is CASSSGQSYEQYF.